This T cell receptor beta chain was retrieved from a study of T cell responses to AZD1222 COVID-19 vaccine. Across the whole study: Researchers grouped second doses given at about 4 or about 12 weeks into one pool.

Assay: immunoSEQ multiplex PCR; the TCRdb copy retains only in-frame clones and omits some. Of 75,000 to 100,000 clones in the sample, 80% to 90% are singletons; the top ten hold about 1.5%. As regards this clone: Its specificity is not known.

Trimming left V 4 bases short and J 4 bases short, with 13 bases between. Germline lookup yields CDR1 MNHEY and CDR2 SVGAGI. The CDR3 length is 14 residues. General study findings and limits: Baseline seropositivity occurred in only a handful of AZD1222 recipients.

The chain carries TRBV6-5 and TRBJ1-1; D unclear. Sequenced material: peripheral blood, taken on day 0 of AZD1222 vaccination. The receptor comes from an adult in good health. The CDR3 loop is CASSLQQISTEAFF. For the CDR3, the DNA is TGTGCCAGCAGTTTGCAACAAATATCCACTGAAGCTTTCTTT.